Each of the 22 T cell receptor beta chains below was sequenced from the same sample in a study of cytomegalovirus exposure and HLA in healthy donors. Amplification used 60 Vbeta primers and 13 Jbeta primers. Here immunoSEQ multiplex PCR was the method, and the copy in TCRdb shows in-frame clones only, minus some. Of more than 95,000 clones in the sample, roughly 79% are singletons; the top ten hold 5.6%. The material sequenced was PBMCs. These receptors all come from a male donor in good health and CMV-seronegative.

This chain uses TRBV5-6 with TRBJ2-7, with 9 bases that match TRBD1. J gave up 2 bases and V 5 bases, and 5 bases lay outside the gene matches. This CDR3 has 14 amino acids. CDR1 is SGHDT, CDR2 YYEEEE, per germline. For the CDR3, the DNA is TGTGCCAGCAGTTACAGACAGGGGGCCTACGAGCAGTACTTC. This translates into CASSYRQGAYEQYF.

This chain uses TRBV29-1 with TRBJ1-1; the match to TRBD1 covers 8 bases. Germline values: CDR1 SQVTM, CDR2 ANQGSEA. The CDR3 is 11 residues long. The J segment lost 6 bases and the V segment lost 8 bases, leaving 5 bases of the junction unmatched. DNA of the CDR3: TGCAGCCTCGGACAGGGATCTGAAGCTTTCTTT. Residues: CSLGQGSEAFF.

This chain uses TRBV5-1 with TRBJ2-2; weak D call: TRBD2 (5 bases). The CDR3 extends over 15 amino acids. The ends were cut back, 4 bases at V and 0 bases at J, with 10 bases in the middle. CDR1 is SGHRS, CDR2 YFSETQ, per germline. CDR3 residues: CASSPSGTNTGELFF. The DNA of the CDR3 is TGCGCCAGCAGCCCCTCGGGGACGAACACCGGGGAGCTGTTTTTT.

The chain joins TRBV5-1 to TRBJ1-3; D is unresolved. The length of the CDR3 is 13 residues. V was trimmed by 3 bases and J by 4 bases, leaving 8 bases between them. Germline CDR1 SGHRS, CDR2 YFSETQ. This CDR3 is CASSSRGGNTIYF. The CDR3 bases are TGCGCCAGCAGCTCCCGCGGGGGAAACACCATATATTTT.

This clone was detected once. The V call is TRBV5-1, the J call TRBJ2-3; possible D gene TRBD2, 6 bases. Trimming shortened V by 4 bases and J by 4 bases, and 19 bases separated the two germline ends. The CDR3 consists of 16 residues. CDR1 and CDR2 (germline): SGHRS, YFSETQ. Written as DNA, the CDR3 is TGCGCCAGCAGCAATTCCGGGAGAAGTGGGTCAGATACGCAGTATTTT. Translation: CASSNSGRSGSDTQYF.

The chain joins TRBV7-2 to TRBJ1-4, with 11 bases lining up with TRBD1. Per germline, CDR1 SGHTA and CDR2 FQGNSA. This CDR3 is built from 17 residues. Losses at the gene ends were 1 base for V and 7 bases for J; bases not matched to a gene: 8. CDR3 residues: CASSLEWTGGVGEKLFF. The CDR3 bases are TGTGCCAGCAGCTTAGAGTGGACAGGGGGCGTCGGTGAAAAACTGTTTTTT.

The chain recombines TRBV2 with TRBJ2-7, with D maybe TRBD2 (6 bases). There are 14 residues in the CDR3. Between the trimmed V and J ends, which lost 2 bases and 3 bases, there was a span of 11 bases. Germline-derived CDR1 and CDR2 are SNHLY and FYNNEI. The CDR3 spells CASSEMRGNYEQYF. The CDR3 DNA sequence: TGTGCCAGCAGTGAAATGCGGGGAAACTACGAGCAGTACTTC.

The chain has TRBV5-6 and TRBJ2-1; 16 bases fit TRBD2. The CDR3 extends over 19 amino acids. CDR1 is SGHDT and CDR2 is YYEEEE in the germline V gene. The J segment lost 6 bases and the V segment lost 4 bases, leaving 13 bases of the junction unmatched. The DNA of the CDR3 is TGTGCCAGCAGCCGGCGGTCCGGGACTAGCGGGAGGGCCCTCAATGAGCAGTTCTTC. Protein product: CASSRRSGTSGRALNEQFF.

This sequence joins TRBV7-2 and TRBJ2-7, with 8 bases lining up with TRBD1. This CDR3 is 15 amino acids long. The germline V gene has CDR1 SGHTA and CDR2 FQGNSA. V shed 5 bases, J shed 0 bases, and the junction held 6 bases outside the gene matches. This CDR3 reads CASSAQGGSSYEQYF. In DNA form, the CDR3 reads TGTGCCAGCAGCGCACAGGGGGGCAGCTCCTACGAGCAGTACTTC.

V gene TRBV5-8 combines with J gene TRBJ1-6, with D perhaps matching TRBD1 (6 bases). CDR3 length: 12 residues. V was cut by 3 bases and J by 10 bases, with 8 bases left in between. The germline CDR1 and CDR2 sequences are SGHTS and YDEGEE. The CDR3 nucleotides are TGTGCCAGCAGCTACAGGGACTCACCCCTCCACTTT. Its translation is CASSYRDSPLHF.

The CDR3 DNA is TGTGCCAGCAGCTTAGACTTCTACGAGCAGTACTTC. It codes for CASSLDFYEQYF. The chain is built from TRBV7-9 and TRBJ2-7; D is uncertain. The CDR3 has 12 amino acids. V was trimmed by 1 base and J by 3 bases, leaving 4 bases between them. CDR1 and CDR2 (germline): SEHNR, FQNEAQ (reference sequence).

The V gene is TRBV9, the J gene TRBJ2-2; TRBD2 agrees at 8 bases. The J segment lost 2 bases and the V segment lost 1 base, leaving 4 bases of the junction unmatched. Germline V gene data show CDR1 as SGDLS and CDR2 as YYNGEE. This CDR3 comprises 16 residues. In nucleotides, the CDR3 is TGTGCCAGCAGCGTAACTAGCGGCCTTAACACCGGGGAGCTGTTTTTT. Protein product: CASSVTSGLNTGELFF.

Comment on this clone: A junction boundary mismatches the germline segment, possibly from a read error. The CDR3 loop reads CASSPGTTRQFF. The CDR3 nucleotides read TGTGCTAGCAGCCCCGGGACTACCAGGCAGTTCTTC. The chain employs TRBV7-7 and TRBJ2-1; 7 bases line up with TRBD2. Looked up from germline, CDR1 is SSHAT and CDR2 is FNYEAQ (reference sequence). The CDR3 has 12 amino acids.

This sequence joins TRBV2 and TRBJ1-3; a possible D gene is TRBD1 (5 bases). Germline V CDR1 and CDR2: SNHLY, FYNNEI. The CDR3 sequence is 16 residues long. The V end was cut by 4 bases, the J end by 3 bases, with 16 bases between. CDR3 in DNA: TGTGCCAGCAGTGGAAGTGTGGGGCCAGATGGAAACACCATATATTTT. This gives the protein CASSGSVGPDGNTIYF.

This clone was observed a handful of times. This chain links TRBV5-1 with TRBJ2-3; TRBD1 might be the D (5 bases). The CDR3 totals 17 residues. Germline lookup yields CDR1 SGHRS and CDR2 YFSETQ. V lost 0 bases, J lost 4 bases, and 18 bases lay in between. The CDR3 here is CASSLGLQVSLADTQYF. The CDR3 DNA is TGCGCCAGCAGCTTGGGGCTACAGGTCAGTCTCGCAGATACGCAGTATTTT.

V gene TRBV9 combines with J gene TRBJ2-7; 13 bases match TRBD2. Germline V gene lookup returns CDR1 SGDLS and CDR2 YYNGEE. This CDR3 region has 14 residues. V lost 2 bases and J lost 7; bases outside the gene matches: 3. The CDR3 protein is CASSVGTSGIEQYF. The CDR3 bases are TGTGCCAGCAGCGTGGGGACTAGCGGGATTGAGCAGTACTTC.

The chain employs TRBV5-1 and TRBJ2-5; 7 bases are a match to TRBD1. The CDR3 extends over 13 amino acids. Germline loops: CDR1 SGHRS, CDR2 YFSETQ. The junction had 6 bases not matched to a gene; V was cut back by 6 bases and J by 4 bases. The CDR3 sequence: CASTSGGTETQYF. CDR3 coding DNA: TGCGCCAGCACCTCAGGGGGTACAGAGACCCAGTACTTC.

The chain joins TRBV9 to TRBJ2-7, with 7 bases fitting TRBD1. The CDR3 totals 15 residues. Germline V gene sequence: CDR1 SGDLS, CDR2 YYNGEE. Trimming cost V 0 bases and J 3 bases; bases outside gene matches: 6. CDR3 region: CASSVGGGPNYEQYF. CDR3 sequence (DNA): TGTGCCAGCAGCGTAGGAGGGGGCCCTAACTACGAGCAGTACTTC.

The V gene is TRBV6-5, the J gene TRBJ1-2; 8 bases fit TRBD1. The J segment lost 0 bases and the V segment lost 0 bases, leaving 3 bases of the junction unmatched. This CDR3 contains 16 residues. Germline V gene data show CDR1 as MNHEY and CDR2 as SVGAGI. The CDR3 here is CASSYSGTGANYGYTF. CDR3 nucleotides: TGTGCCAGCAGTTACTCAGGGACAGGAGCTAACTATGGCTACACCTTC.

The chain recombines TRBV9 with TRBJ2-2, with D possibly matching TRBD1 (5 bases). The CDR3 is made up of 15 amino acids. Germline CDR1 and CDR2: SGDLS and YYNGEE. The V end lost 0 bases, the J end lost 0 bases, and 6 bases lay between the germline ends. Here the CDR3 DNA reads TGTGCCAGCAGCGTAGGGACAACGAACACCGGGGAGCTGTTTTTT. Translation: CASSVGTTNTGELFF.

The V and J genes are TRBV15 and TRBJ2-7; 7 nucleotides align to TRBD1. The germline V gene encodes CDR1 LNHNV and CDR2 YYDKDF (reference sequence). With 0 bases clipped from V and 0 bases from J, the junction kept 8 bases outside the gene matches. This CDR3 has 17 amino acids. CDR3 sequence reads: CATSRDRSPGGSYEQYF. Written as DNA, the CDR3 is TGTGCCACCAGCAGAGATCGGAGTCCAGGGGGCTCCTACGAGCAGTACTTC.

The chain employs TRBV5-1 and TRBJ2-2; 9 bases are shared with TRBD1. CDR3 length: 15 residues. The germline V gene has CDR1 SGHRS and CDR2 YFSETQ. With 9 bases clipped from V and 4 bases from J, the junction kept 10 bases outside the gene matches. In DNA, the CDR3 is TGCGCCACCACGAGTGGACAGGGGAGCACCGGGGAGCTGTTTTTT. This gives the protein CATTSGQGSTGELFF.